These 27 T cell receptor beta chains originate from one sample sequenced in a study of shared clonotypes between healthy human individuals. Naive-designated CD8 cells lacked CD45RO, were positively enriched for CCR7, and omitted terminally differentiated effector memory CD45RA+ cells. The repertoire was sequenced with immunoSEQ multiplex PCR; TCRdb's copy has only in-frame clones and lacks some. Of approximately 840,000 clones detected, just over 95% appear once; the ten largest clones hold less than 0.25%. Material: naive CD8+ T cells sorted from blood. These receptors were obtained from a man aged 30 to 39 in good health.

This clone was counted once. The V call is TRBV27, the J call TRBJ2-7; no firm D call. Trimming pared 3 bases from V and 2 bases from J, leaving 11 bases between. Germline V gene sequence: CDR1 MNHEY, CDR2 SMNVEV (reference sequence). CDR3 length: 14 amino acids. The CDR3: CASSLTATTYEQYF. As DNA, the CDR3 is TGTGCCAGCAGTTTGACCGCAACTACCTACGAGCAGTACTTC.

In this sample, this clone turned up once. This sample also contains other DNA sequences that code for the same CDR3. The chain couples TRBV10-3 to TRBJ2-7; weak D call: TRBD2 (6 bases). Trimming shortened V by 6 bases and J by 4 bases, and 13 bases separated the two germline ends. CDR3 length: 13 residues. Germline CDR1 is ENHRY and CDR2 is SYGVKD. Here the CDR3 reads CAIRAGQSYEQYF. The CDR3 DNA reads as TGTGCCATCAGGGCGGGGCAGTCTTACGAGCAGTACTTC.

DNA for the CDR3: TGCGCCAGCAGCTTGGGGACTAGCGTCCACAATGAGCAGTTCTTC. It specifies CASSLGTSVHNEQFF. The chain carries TRBV5-1 and TRBJ2-1; 9 bases fit TRBD2. Germline V gives CDR1 SGHRS, CDR2 YFSETQ. Trimming at V came to 0 bases and at J to 5 bases, leaving 3 bases not matched to a gene. CDR3 length: 15 amino acids.

V is TRBV27 and J is TRBJ2-7; perhaps TRBD1 as D (5 bases). The CDR3 extends over 15 amino acids. The germline V gene has CDR1 MNHEY and CDR2 SMNVEV (reference sequence). V gave up 0 bases and J gave up 3 bases, with 12 bases separating them. DNA for the CDR3: TGTGCCAGCAGTTTATCGTTCCAGGGCATCTACGAGCAGTACTTC. This sequence encodes CASSLSFQGIYEQYF.

The chain couples TRBV7-9 to TRBJ2-3; D is uncertain. The CDR3 length is 13 residues. Trimming pared 1 base from V and 4 bases from J, leaving 6 bases between. The germline gives CDR1 SEHNR, CDR2 FQNEAQ (reference sequence). As DNA, the CDR3 is TGTGCCAGCAGCTTAGAAGCGTCAGATACGCAGTATTTT. It encodes CASSLEASDTQYF.

This chain uses TRBV5-5 with TRBJ2-5; 8 bases line up with TRBD1. This CDR3 has 16 residues. Germline CDR1 reads SGHKS; CDR2 reads YYEKEE (reference sequence). After removal of 4 bases from V and 4 bases from J, the junction contained 12 bases not matched to a gene. The CDR3 sequence is CASSPKTGDLRETQYF. The CDR3 DNA follows: TGTGCCAGCAGCCCTAAGACAGGGGATCTTCGAGAGACCCAGTACTTC.

This sequence joins TRBV29-1 and TRBJ2-1; D unresolved. Looked up from germline, CDR1 is SQVTM and CDR2 is ANQGSEA. The CDR3 totals 15 residues. V shed 2 bases and J shed 3 bases, with 14 bases lying between them. The CDR3 nucleotides are TGCAGCGTTGAATCATCGAGTCGGGTCTACAATGAGCAGTTCTTC. It is translated as CSVESSSRVYNEQFF.

This sequence joins TRBV14 and TRBJ2-7; maybe TRBD2 (6 bases). The V end was cut by 2 bases, the J end by 3 bases, with 14 bases between. The CDR3 covers 15 residues. Looked up from germline, CDR1 is SGHDN and CDR2 is FVKESK. The CDR3 spells CASSQFPGGSYEQYF. The CDR3 DNA reads TGTGCCAGCAGCCAATTCCCAGGAGGGAGCTACGAGCAGTACTTC.

The V and J genes are TRBV11-2 and TRBJ2-1, with D maybe TRBD1 (6 bases). V was trimmed by 5 bases and J by 3 bases, leaving 17 bases between them. The CDR3 runs 16 residues. Germline V gives CDR1 SGHAT, CDR2 FQNNGV. CDR3 in amino acids: CASSTPDRVNYNEQFF. The CDR3 DNA reads TGTGCCAGCAGCACCCCGGACAGAGTCAACTACAATGAGCAGTTCTTC.

This chain uses TRBV5-5 with TRBJ2-3, with D uncertain. The CDR3 loop spans 13 amino acids. Between the trimmed V and J ends, which lost 4 bases and 2 bases, there was a span of 8 bases. Germline V gives CDR1 SGHKS, CDR2 YYEKEE (reference sequence). CDR3: CASSQPDTDTQYF. The CDR3 bases are TGTGCCAGCAGCCAACCAGACACAGATACGCAGTATTTT.

The table lists this clone with a count of one. V usage is TRBV14 and J usage is TRBJ2-2; 8 bases line up with TRBD2. The CDR3 has 15 residues. From germline, CDR1 is SGHDN and CDR2 FVKESK. The trim removed 6 bases at V and 1 base at J, leaving 4 bases unmatched. CDR3 in amino acids: CASSPGLENTGELFF. In DNA form, the CDR3 reads TGTGCCAGCAGTCCGGGACTAGAGAACACCGGGGAGCTGTTTTTT.

The chain joins TRBV29-1 to TRBJ1-1; no clear D. Germline CDR1 SQVTM, CDR2 ANQGSEA. The CDR3 is 15 amino acids. Deletions cut 5 bases from V and 9 bases from J, with 25 bases between. This chain's CDR3 is CSVPSLRLDSHKAFF. CDR3 nucleotide sequence: TGCAGCGTTCCGTCACTCAGACTCGACTCCCATAAAGCTTTCTTT.

The chain is built from TRBV14 and TRBJ2-2, with D maybe TRBD1 (5 bases). This CDR3 region has 13 residues. In germline, CDR1 is SGHDN, CDR2 FVKESK. Between the trimmed V and J ends, which lost 4 bases and 4 bases, there was a span of 7 bases. The chain's CDR3 is CASSPQGTGELFF. The CDR3 DNA follows: TGTGCCAGCAGCCCGCAGGGCACCGGGGAGCTGTTTTTT.

The V gene is TRBV10-1, the J gene TRBJ2-7, with unresolved D. From germline, CDR1 is WNHNN and CDR2 SYGVQD (reference sequence). Trimming removed 4 bases at V and 1 base at J, with 8 bases between. This CDR3 comprises 13 residues. The CDR3 is CASSVGPSYEQYF. The CDR3 DNA follows: TGCGCCAGCAGTGTAGGGCCATCCTACGAGCAGTACTTC.

The rearrangement joins TRBV6-1 to TRBJ2-5, with 8 bases fitting TRBD2. V lost 1 base to trimming and J lost 1 base; unmatched junction nucleotides: 5. The CDR3 sequence is 16 residues long. Germline V lookup: CDR1 MNHNS, CDR2 SASEGT. CDR3 region: CASSEVLTSGQETQYF. The CDR3 nucleotides read TGTGCCAGCAGTGAAGTGCTTACTAGCGGCCAAGAGACCCAGTACTTC.

The chain has TRBV7-9 and TRBJ1-1; TRBD1 is a possible D gene (5 bases). V was trimmed by 7 bases and J by 1 base, leaving 10 bases between them. Germline V gene sequence: CDR1 SEHNR, CDR2 FQNEAQ (reference sequence). The CDR3 contains 13 residues. The CDR3 DNA reads TGTGCCAGCACGGGGCGCGGGAACACTGAAGCTTTCTTT. Protein sequence: CASTGRGNTEAFF.

The chain couples TRBV30 to TRBJ2-5; D gene ambiguous. Between the trimmed V and J ends, which lost 2 bases and 0 bases, there was a span of 7 bases. This CDR3 contains 13 residues. From germline, CDR1 is GTSNPN and CDR2 SVGIG (reference sequence). CDR3 sequence: CAWSPVHQETQYF. The CDR3 coding sequence is TGTGCCTGGAGTCCGGTACACCAAGAGACCCAGTACTTC.

The V gene is TRBV4-3, the J gene TRBJ2-7; D is possibly TRBD1 (5 bases). The CDR3 spans 17 residues. From germline, CDR1 is LGHNA and CDR2 YSLEER. V lost 1 base to trimming and J lost 2 bases, with 18 bases between them. The CDR3 coding sequence is TGCGCCAGCAGCCAAGGGGTTGGGCAGGGTTTCCCCTACGAGCAGTACTTC. Encoded protein: CASSQGVGQGFPYEQYF.

A word on this clone: Other DNA variants within this sample encode the same CDR3. The rearrangement joins TRBV13 to TRBJ2-1; D is uncertain. The CDR3 has 13 residues. V lost 1 base to trimming and J lost 3 bases, with 4 bases between them. The germline gives CDR1 PRHDT, CDR2 FYEKMQ (reference sequence). DNA for the CDR3: TGTGCCAGCAGCTTAGAGGGCTACAATGAGCAGTTCTTC. Its translation is CASSLEGYNEQFF. The full variable domain, with the rest looked up from reference TRBV13 and TRBJ2-1, is AAGVIQSPRHLIKEKRETATLKCYPIPRHDTVYWYQQGPGQDPQFLISFYEKMQSDKGSIPDRFSAQQFSDYHSELNMSSLELGDSALYFCASSLEGYNEQFFGPGTRLTVL.

The J gene is TRBJ2-7, the V gene TRBV11-2; no clear D. V gave up 6 bases and J gave up 5 bases, with 17 bases separating them. Germline CDR1 is SGHAT and CDR2 is FQNNGV. This CDR3 spans 14 amino acids. The CDR3 DNA reads as TGTGCCAGCAGAAGCCTAGGAGATATCCACGAGCAGTACTTC. It codes for CASRSLGDIHEQYF.

This chain links TRBV7-9 with TRBJ2-5; TRBD1 is a possible D gene (6 bases). The length of the CDR3 is 16 residues. Trimming stripped 5 bases from V and 4 bases from J, with 20 bases between. CDR1 is SEHNR and CDR2 is FQNEAQ in the germline V gene (reference sequence). The CDR3 here is CASSGGRDHTRETQYF. The CDR3 coding sequence is TGTGCCAGCAGCGGGGGCCGGGACCACACCAGAGAGACCCAGTACTTC.

This clone appeared a single time. The chain couples TRBV15 to TRBJ1-5; D is possibly TRBD1 (5 bases). Germline values: CDR1 LNHNV, CDR2 YYDKDF (reference sequence). Trimming removed 3 bases at V and 0 bases at J, with 15 bases between. The CDR3 length is 17 residues. As DNA, the CDR3 is TGTGCCACCAGCAGGGTACAGGAAATCGTTAGCAATCAGCCCCAGCATTTT. It encodes CATSRVQEIVSNQPQHF.

This chain connects TRBV11-3 to TRBJ1-5, with TRBD1 as a possible D gene (6 bases). Trimming removed 8 bases from V and 4 bases from J, with 15 bases in between. CDR3 length: 14 amino acids. Germline CDR1 reads SGHNT; CDR2 reads YENEEA. The CDR3, as DNA: TGTGCCAGCCAATTGGGGACAAATAATCAGCCCCAGCATTTT. This gives the protein CASQLGTNNQPQHF.

The chain links TRBV7-8 to TRBJ2-7, with D perhaps matching TRBD2 (6 bases). Germline CDR1 reads SGHVS; CDR2 reads FQNEAQ. The germline V and J ends were trimmed by 8 bases and 0 bases, with 11 bases remaining between them. This CDR3 is 13 amino acids long. The CDR3 DNA is TGTGCCAGCGGGGAGGCCAACTCCTACGAGCAGTACTTC. This encodes CASGEANSYEQYF.

The chain links TRBV7-2 to TRBJ1-1; 8 bases fit TRBD1. From germline, CDR1 is SGHTA and CDR2 FQGNSA. V lost 6 bases, J lost 5 bases, and 11 bases stayed unmatched. The CDR3 runs to 15 residues. The CDR3 DNA reads as TGTGCCAGCAGTCACCAATCAGGGGGCGTAACTGAAGCTTTCTTT. Amino acid sequence: CASSHQSGGVTEAFF.

The chain employs TRBV7-3 and TRBJ2-1, with 10 bases fitting TRBD2. Unmatched junction bases numbered 11, after V lost 5 bases and J lost 7 bases. Germline loops: CDR1 SGHTA, CDR2 FQGTGA. CDR3 length: 16 residues. Written as DNA, the CDR3 is TGTGCCAGCAGCCCCGAAGCGGGAGGGTCTGTGAATGAGCAGTTCTTC. Translated, it gives CASSPEAGGSVNEQFF.

This clone was seen a single time. This chain connects TRBV29-1 to TRBJ2-7; no clear D gene. From germline, CDR1 is SQVTM and CDR2 ANQGSEA. The CDR3 contains 10 residues. Trimming took 5 bases from V and 6 from J, leaving 8 bases between them. Here the CDR3 reads CSVLFGEQYF. CDR3 in DNA: TGCAGCGTTCTCTTCGGCGAGCAGTACTTC.